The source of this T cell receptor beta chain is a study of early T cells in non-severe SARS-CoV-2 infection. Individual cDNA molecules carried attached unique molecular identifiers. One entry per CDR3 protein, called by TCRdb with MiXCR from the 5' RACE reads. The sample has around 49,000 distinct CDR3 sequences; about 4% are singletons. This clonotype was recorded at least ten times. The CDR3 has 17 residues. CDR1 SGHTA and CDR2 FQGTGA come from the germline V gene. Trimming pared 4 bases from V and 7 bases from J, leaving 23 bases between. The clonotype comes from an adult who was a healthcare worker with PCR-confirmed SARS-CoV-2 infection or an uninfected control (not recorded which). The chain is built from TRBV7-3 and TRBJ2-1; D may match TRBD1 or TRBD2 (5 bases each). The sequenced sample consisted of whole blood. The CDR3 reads CASSSPTGPGSGNEQFF. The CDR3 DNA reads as TGTGCCAGCAGCTCACCGACGGGACCGGGCTCTGGAAATGAGCAGTTCTTC. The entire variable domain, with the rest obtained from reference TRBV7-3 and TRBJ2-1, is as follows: GAGVSQTPSNKVTEKGKYVELRCDPISGHTALYWYRQSLGQGPEFLIYFQGTGAADDSGLPNDRFFAVRPEGSVSTLKIQRTERGDSAVYLCASSSPTGPGSGNEQFFGPGTRLTVL.